One sample yielded the 7 T cell receptor beta chains listed below, sequenced in a study of blood T cell repertoires in COVID-19. This table comes from immunoSEQ multiplex PCR, and its TCRdb copy is limited to in-frame clones, with some not included. The sample consists of some 80,000 clones, around 79% of them appearing once. The sequenced material came from peripheral blood. These receptors originate from a human donor in a cohort sampled during active COVID-19.

The J gene is TRBJ2-3, the V gene TRBV9, with a possible D match to TRBD2 (5 bases). This CDR3 has 11 residues. CDR1 and CDR2 from the germline V gene are SGDLS and YYNGEE. Trimming pared 4 bases from V and 6 bases from J, leaving 6 bases between. CDR3 in amino acids: CASSPGDTQYF. CDR3 bases: TGTGCCAGCAGCCCGGGGGATACGCAGTATTTT.

The chain joins TRBV5-1 to TRBJ2-1; D perhaps matches TRBD1 (5 bases). Germline V gives CDR1 SGHRS, CDR2 YFSETQ. The CDR3 extends over 15 amino acids. Trimming removed 2 bases at V and 4 bases at J, with 13 bases between. The DNA for the CDR3 is TGCGCCAGCAGCTTCGCTACAGGCGTATACAATGAGCAGTTCTTC. Translation: CASSFATGVYNEQFF.

The CDR3 is CATSREHSDTQYF. Written as DNA, the CDR3 is TGTGCCACCTCCCGGGAGCATTCGGATACGCAGTATTTT. This chain connects TRBV2 to TRBJ2-3; TRBD2 might be the D (6 bases). V was cut by 10 bases and J by 6 bases, with 17 bases left in between. The CDR3 runs to 13 residues. Germline V gene lookup returns CDR1 SNHLY and CDR2 FYNNEI.

The chain recombines TRBV7-9 with TRBJ2-7, with 8 bases fitting TRBD1. The CDR3 is 16 amino acids. Germline values: CDR1 SEHNR, CDR2 FQNEAQ (reference sequence). V shed 1 base and J 1 base; nucleotides not matched to a gene: 6. Written as DNA, the CDR3 is TGTGCCAGCAGCTTAGTCGGACAGGGCCCTTCCTACGAGCAGTACGTC. It encodes CASSLVGQGPSYEQYV.

The chain has TRBV4-1 and TRBJ1-2; 9 bases line up with TRBD1. The CDR3 sequence is 17 residues long. Looked up from germline, CDR1 is MGHRA and CDR2 is YSYEKL. V lost 0 bases, J lost 0 bases, and 5 bases stayed unmatched. CDR3 DNA: TGCGCCAGCAGCCAAGAGGTGGGGACAGGGACTAACTATGGCTACACCTTC. Translated, it gives CASSQEVGTGTNYGYTF.

The CDR3 reads CASSLGLTYEQYF. The CDR3 DNA sequence: TGTGCCAGCAGCTTGGGACTGACCTACGAGCAGTACTTC. The J gene is TRBJ2-7, the V gene TRBV5-6; no clear D. The germline gives CDR1 SGHDT, CDR2 YYEEEE. Trimming stripped 0 bases from V and 2 bases from J, with 6 bases between. The CDR3 runs 13 residues.

The CDR3 loop is CASGPTGGRSPLHF. The DNA of the CDR3 is TGTGCTAGTGGACCCACGGGGGGCAGATCACCCCTCCACTTT. This rearrangement joins TRBV12-5 to TRBJ1-6; the D gene is possibly TRBD1 (6 bases). Germline V gene lookup returns CDR1 LGHNT and CDR2 FRNRAP. CDR3 length: 14 amino acids. V was shortened by 6 bases and J by 10 bases, with 16 bases between the two germline ends.